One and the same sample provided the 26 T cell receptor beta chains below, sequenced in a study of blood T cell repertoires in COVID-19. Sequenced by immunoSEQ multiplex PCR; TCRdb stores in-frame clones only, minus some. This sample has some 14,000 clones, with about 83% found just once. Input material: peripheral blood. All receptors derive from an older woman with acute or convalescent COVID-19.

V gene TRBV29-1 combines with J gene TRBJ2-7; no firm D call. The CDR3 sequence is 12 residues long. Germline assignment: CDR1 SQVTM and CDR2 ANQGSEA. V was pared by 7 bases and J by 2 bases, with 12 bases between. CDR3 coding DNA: TGCAGCGCGTCCGGGTTCACCTACGAGCAGTACTTC. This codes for CSASGFTYEQYF.

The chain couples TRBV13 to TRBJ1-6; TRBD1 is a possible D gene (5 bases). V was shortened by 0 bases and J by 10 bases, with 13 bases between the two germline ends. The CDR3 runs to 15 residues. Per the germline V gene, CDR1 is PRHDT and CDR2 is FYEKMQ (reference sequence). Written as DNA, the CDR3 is TGTGCCAGCAGCTTAGGAGGGGCGGTGGGCTCACCCCTCCACTTT. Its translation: CASSLGGAVGSPLHF.

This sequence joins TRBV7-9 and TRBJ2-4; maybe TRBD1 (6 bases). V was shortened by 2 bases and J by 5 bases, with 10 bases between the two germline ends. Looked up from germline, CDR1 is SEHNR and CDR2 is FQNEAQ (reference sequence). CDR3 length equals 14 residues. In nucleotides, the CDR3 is TGTGCCAGCAGCTTATCAGGGGCTGAAAACATTCAGTACTTC. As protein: CASSLSGAENIQYF.

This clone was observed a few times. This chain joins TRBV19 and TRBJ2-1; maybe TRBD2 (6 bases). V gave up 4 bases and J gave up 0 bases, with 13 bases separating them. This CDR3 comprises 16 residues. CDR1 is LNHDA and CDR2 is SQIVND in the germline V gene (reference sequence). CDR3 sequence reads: CASSNLGTRSYNEQFF. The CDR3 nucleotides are TGTGCCAGTAGTAATCTCGGGACTCGCTCCTACAATGAGCAGTTCTTC.

The CDR3 DNA is TGTGCCAGCAGTTTATTGGTACGGGCAGGGGAGAACTATGGCTACACCTTC. Translating it yields CASSLLVRAGENYGYTF. The chain carries TRBV27 and TRBJ1-2; D perhaps matches TRBD1 (6 bases). Looked up from germline, CDR1 is MNHEY and CDR2 is SMNVEV (reference sequence). This CDR3 is built from 17 residues. Trimming left V 1 base short and J 2 bases short, with 17 bases between.

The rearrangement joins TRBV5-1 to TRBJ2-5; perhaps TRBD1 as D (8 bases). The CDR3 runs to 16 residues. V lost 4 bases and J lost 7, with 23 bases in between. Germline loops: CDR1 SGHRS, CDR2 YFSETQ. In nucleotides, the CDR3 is TGCGCCAGCAGCCCAGACAGGGGCCGGGGGGTCGGGACCCAGTACTTC. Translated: CASSPDRGRGVGTQYF.

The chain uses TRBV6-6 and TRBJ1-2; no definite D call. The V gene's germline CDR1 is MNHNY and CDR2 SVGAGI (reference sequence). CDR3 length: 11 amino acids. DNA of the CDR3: TGTGTCACAGAGAGCGGAGGTTCCTACACCTTC. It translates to CVTESGGSYTF.

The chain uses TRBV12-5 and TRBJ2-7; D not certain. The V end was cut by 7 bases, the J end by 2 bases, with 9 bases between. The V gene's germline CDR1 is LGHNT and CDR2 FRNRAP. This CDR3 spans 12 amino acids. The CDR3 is CASAAGPYEQYF. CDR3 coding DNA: TGTGCTAGTGCTGCCGGTCCCTACGAGCAGTACTTC.

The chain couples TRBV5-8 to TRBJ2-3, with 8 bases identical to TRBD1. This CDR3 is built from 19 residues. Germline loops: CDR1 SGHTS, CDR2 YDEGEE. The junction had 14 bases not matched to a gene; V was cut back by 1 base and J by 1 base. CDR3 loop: CASSLLIILSDRGTDTQYF. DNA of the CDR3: TGTGCCAGCAGCTTGCTCATAATCTTATCGGACAGGGGCACAGATACGCAGTATTTT.

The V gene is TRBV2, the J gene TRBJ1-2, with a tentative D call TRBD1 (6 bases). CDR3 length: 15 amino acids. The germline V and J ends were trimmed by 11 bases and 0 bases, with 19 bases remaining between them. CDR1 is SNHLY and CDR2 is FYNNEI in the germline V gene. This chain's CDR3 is CALQLRGATNYGYTF. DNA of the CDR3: TGTGCCCTACAGCTCCGGGGGGCTACTAACTATGGCTACACCTTC.

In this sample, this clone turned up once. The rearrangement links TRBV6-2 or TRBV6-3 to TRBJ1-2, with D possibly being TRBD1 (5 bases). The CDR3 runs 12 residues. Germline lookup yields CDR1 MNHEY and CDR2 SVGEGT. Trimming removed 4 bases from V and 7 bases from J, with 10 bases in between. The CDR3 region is CASSFWGLGYTF. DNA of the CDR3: TGTGCCAGCAGTTTCTGGGGACTTGGCTACACCTTC.

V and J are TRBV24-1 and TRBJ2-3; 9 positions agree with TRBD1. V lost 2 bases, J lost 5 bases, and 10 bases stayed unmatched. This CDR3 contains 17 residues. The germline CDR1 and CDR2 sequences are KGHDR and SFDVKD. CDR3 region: CATSDSDRGRAIDTQYF. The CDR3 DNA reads TGTGCCACCAGTGATTCGGACAGGGGAAGGGCCATAGATACGCAGTATTTT.

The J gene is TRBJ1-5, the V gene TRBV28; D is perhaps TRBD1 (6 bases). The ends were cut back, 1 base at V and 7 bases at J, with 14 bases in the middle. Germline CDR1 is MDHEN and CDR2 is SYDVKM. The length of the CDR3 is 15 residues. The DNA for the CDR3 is TGTGCCAGCAGTTTATTGCGGGGGGGGCGGCAGCCCCAGCATTTT. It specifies CASSLLRGGRQPQHF.

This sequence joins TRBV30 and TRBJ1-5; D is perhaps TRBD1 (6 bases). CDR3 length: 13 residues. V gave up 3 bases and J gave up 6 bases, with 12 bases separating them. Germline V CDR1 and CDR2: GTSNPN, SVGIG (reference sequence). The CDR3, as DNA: TGTGCCTGGAGCACAGGGCTTTCTCAGCCCCAGCATTTT. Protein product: CAWSTGLSQPQHF.

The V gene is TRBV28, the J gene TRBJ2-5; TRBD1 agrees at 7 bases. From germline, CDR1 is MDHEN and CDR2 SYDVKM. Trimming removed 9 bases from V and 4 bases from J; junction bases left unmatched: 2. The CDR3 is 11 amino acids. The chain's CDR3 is CASAGGETQYF. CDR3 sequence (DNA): TGTGCCAGTGCAGGGGGAGAGACCCAGTACTTC.

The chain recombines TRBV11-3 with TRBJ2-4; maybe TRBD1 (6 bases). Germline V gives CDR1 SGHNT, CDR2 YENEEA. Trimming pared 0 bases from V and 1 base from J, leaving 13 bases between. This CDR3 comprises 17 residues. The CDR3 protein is CASSLEPGAGAKNIQYF. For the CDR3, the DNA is TGTGCCAGCAGCTTAGAACCAGGGGCCGGGGCCAAAAACATTCAGTACTTC.

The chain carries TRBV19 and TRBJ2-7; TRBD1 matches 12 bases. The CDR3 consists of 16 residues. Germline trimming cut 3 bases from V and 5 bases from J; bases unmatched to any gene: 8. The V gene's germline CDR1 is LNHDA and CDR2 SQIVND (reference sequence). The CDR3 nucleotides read TGTGCCAGTAGTATCGGGACAGGGGGCCTACTGGACGAGCAGTACTTC. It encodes CASSIGTGGLLDEQYF.

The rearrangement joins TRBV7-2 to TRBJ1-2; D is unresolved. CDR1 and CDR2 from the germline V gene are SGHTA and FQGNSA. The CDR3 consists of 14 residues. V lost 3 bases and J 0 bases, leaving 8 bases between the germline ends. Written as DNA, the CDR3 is TGTGCCAGCAGCTTTGAACTATCTAACTATGGCTACACCTTC. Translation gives CASSFELSNYGYTF.

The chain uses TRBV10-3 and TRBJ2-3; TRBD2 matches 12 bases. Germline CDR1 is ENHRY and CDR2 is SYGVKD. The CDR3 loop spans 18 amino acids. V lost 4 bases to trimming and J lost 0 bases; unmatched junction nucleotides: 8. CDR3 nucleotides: TGTGCCATCAGTGTATTACTAGCGGGGGGAGGGAGCACAGATACGCAGTATTTT. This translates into CAISVLLAGGGSTDTQYF.

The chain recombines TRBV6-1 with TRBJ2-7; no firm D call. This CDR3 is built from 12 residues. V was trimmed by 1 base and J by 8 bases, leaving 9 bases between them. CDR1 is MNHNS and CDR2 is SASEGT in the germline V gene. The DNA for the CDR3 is TGTGCCAGCAGTGAAGGCGGAATCAAGCAGTACTTC. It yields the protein CASSEGGIKQYF.

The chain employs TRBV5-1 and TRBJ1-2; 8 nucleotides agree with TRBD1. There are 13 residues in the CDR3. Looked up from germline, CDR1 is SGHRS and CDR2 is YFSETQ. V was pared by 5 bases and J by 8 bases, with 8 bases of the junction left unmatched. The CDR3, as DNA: TGCGCCAGCAGTCCCGGGACAGGCCGAGGCTACACCTTC. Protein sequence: CASSPGTGRGYTF.

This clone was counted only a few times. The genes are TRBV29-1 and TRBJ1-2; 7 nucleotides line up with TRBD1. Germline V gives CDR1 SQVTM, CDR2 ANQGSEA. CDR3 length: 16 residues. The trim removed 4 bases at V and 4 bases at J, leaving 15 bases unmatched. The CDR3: CSVVTNPNRGSYGYTF. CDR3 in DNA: TGCAGCGTTGTGACCAACCCGAACAGGGGTAGCTATGGCTACACCTTC.

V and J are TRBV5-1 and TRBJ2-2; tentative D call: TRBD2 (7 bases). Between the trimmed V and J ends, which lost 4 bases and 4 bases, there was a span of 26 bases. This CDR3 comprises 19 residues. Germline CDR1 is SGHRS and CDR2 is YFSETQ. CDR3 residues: CASSGGAGQTTSSTGELFF. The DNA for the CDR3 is TGCGCCAGCAGCGGGGGGGCTGGACAGACGACAAGTAGCACCGGGGAGCTGTTTTTT.

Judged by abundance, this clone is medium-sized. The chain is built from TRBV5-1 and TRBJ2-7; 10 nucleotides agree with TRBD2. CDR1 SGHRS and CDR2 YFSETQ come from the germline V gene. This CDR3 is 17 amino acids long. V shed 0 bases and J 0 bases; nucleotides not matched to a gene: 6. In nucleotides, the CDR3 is TGCGCCAGCAGCTTGGCCCTAGCGGGAGAGCTCTCCTACGAGCAGTACTTC. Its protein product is CASSLALAGELSYEQYF.

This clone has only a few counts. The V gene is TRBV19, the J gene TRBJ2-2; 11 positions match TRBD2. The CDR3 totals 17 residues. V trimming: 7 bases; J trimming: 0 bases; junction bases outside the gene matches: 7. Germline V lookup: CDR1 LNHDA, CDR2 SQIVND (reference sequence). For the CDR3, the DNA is TGTGCCAGTAACCAGGGACTAGCGGCCGCGAACACCGGGGAGCTGTTTTTT. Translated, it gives CASNQGLAAANTGELFF.

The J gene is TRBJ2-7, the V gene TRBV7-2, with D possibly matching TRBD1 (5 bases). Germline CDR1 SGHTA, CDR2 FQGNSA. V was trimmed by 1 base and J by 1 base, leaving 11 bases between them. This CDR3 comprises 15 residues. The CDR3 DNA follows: TGTGCCAGCAGCTTAGTTTCGGACACGTCCTACGAGCAGTACTTC. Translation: CASSLVSDTSYEQYF.